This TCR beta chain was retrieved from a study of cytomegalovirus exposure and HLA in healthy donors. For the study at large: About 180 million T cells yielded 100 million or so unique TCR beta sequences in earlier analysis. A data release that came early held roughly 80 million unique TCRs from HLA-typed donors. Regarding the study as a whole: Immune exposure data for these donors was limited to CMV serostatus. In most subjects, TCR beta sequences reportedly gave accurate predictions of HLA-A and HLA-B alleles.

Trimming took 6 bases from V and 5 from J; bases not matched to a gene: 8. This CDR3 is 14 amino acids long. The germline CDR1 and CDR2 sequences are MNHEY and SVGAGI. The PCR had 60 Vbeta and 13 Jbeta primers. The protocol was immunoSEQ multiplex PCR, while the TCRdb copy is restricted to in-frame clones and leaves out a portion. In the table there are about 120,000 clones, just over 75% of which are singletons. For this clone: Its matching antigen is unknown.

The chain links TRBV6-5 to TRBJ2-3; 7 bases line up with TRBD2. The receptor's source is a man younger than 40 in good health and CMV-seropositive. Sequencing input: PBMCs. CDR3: CASRRAGEGDTQYF. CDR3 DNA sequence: TGTGCCAGCAGGCGGGCGGGGGAAGGAGATACGCAGTATTTT.